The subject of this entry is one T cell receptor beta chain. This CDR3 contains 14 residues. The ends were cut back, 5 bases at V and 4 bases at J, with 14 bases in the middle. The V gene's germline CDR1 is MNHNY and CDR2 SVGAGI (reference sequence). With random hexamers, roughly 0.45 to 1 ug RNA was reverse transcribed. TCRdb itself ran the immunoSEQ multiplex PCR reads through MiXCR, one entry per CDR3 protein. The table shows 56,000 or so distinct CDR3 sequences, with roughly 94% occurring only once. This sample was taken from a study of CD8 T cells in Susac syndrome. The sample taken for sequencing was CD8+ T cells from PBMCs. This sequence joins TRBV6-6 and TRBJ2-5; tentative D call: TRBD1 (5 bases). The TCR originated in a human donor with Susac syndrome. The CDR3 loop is CASSTGHYGETQYF. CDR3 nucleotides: TGTGCCAGCAGTACCGGACACTACGGAGAGACCCAGTACTTC.